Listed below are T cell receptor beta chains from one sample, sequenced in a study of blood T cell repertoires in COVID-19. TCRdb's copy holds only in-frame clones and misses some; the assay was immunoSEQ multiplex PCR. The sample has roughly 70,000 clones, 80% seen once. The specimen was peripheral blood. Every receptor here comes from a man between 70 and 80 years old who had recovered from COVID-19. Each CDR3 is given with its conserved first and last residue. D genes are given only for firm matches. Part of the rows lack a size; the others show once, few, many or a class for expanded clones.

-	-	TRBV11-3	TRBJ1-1	TGTGCCAGCAGCTACTCCGCGAGGACTGAAGCTTTCTTT	CASSYSARTEAFF
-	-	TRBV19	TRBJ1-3	TGTGCCAGTAGTAGAGTCCCCCCAGGGGCGGATGGAAACACCATATATTTT	CASSRVPPGADGNTIYF
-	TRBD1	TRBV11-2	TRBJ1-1	TGTGCCAGCAGCTTAATGCCGGGACAGAAGGCTTTCTTT	CASSLMPGQKAFF
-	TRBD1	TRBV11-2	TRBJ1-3	TGTGCCAGCAGCTTAAGAGGGGGCAGAAACACCATATATTTT	CASSLRGGRNTIYF
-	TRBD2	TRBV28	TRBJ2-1	TGTGCCAGCAGTTTCCTAGCGGGCCACAATGAGCAGTTCTTC	CASSFLAGHNEQFF
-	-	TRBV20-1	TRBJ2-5	TGCAGTGCTAGTGGGGGCGGCCAAGAGACCCAGTACTTC	CSASGGGQETQYF
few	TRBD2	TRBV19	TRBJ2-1	TGTGCCAGTAGTATAGTCCCGGGGGGGGACAATGAGCAGTTCTTC	CASSIVPGGDNEQFF
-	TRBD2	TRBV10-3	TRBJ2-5	TGTGCCATCAGCGGACTAGAGAAAGAGACCCAGTACTTC	CAISGLEKETQYF
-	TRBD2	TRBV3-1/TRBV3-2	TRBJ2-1	TGTGCCAGCAGCCAAGGTAACACGGGAGGAACCCCTAATGAGCAGTTCTTC	CASSQGNTGGTPNEQFF
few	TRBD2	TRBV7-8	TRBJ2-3	TGTGCCAGCAGCTTAGCGCTCCCGGGGGGGACAGATACGCAGTATTTT	CASSLALPGGTDTQYF
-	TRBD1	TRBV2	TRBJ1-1	TGTGCCAGCAGAGAACAGGGGTTTGTTTCCACTGAAGCTTTCTTT	CASREQGFVSTEAFF